The next 6 T cell receptor beta chains were all read from a single sample in a study of T-cell memory formation after mild COVID-19. TCRdb re-called the 5' RACE reads through MiXCR, storing one row per CDR3 protein. Here the sample spans hundreds of thousands of distinct CDR3 sequences, 15% to 20% being singletons. Sequenced: PBMCs or a T cell subset sorted from them (not recorded which). The receptors were gathered from a man aged 18 to 30 who had mild COVID-19 (a few samples of this study predate the infection). Cell type and time point are not known.

The chain joins TRBV6-2 or TRBV6-3 to TRBJ2-6; D uncertain. Germline V CDR1 and CDR2: MNHEY, SVGEGT. V lost 10 bases and J 4 bases, leaving 5 bases between the germline ends. This CDR3 is built from 11 residues. The CDR3 is CAIGGANVLTF. In nucleotides, the CDR3 is TGTGCCATCGGGGGGGCCAACGTCCTGACTTTC.

This chain links TRBV9 with TRBJ2-7; tentatively, D is TRBD1 (6 bases). Germline V gene lookup returns CDR1 SGDLS and CDR2 YYNGEE. Trimming removed 3 bases from V and 4 bases from J, with 11 bases in between. CDR3 length: 13 residues. DNA of the CDR3: TGTGCCAGCAGCGGGACAGTCGGGTACGAGCAGTACTTC. As protein: CASSGTVGYEQYF.

This chain connects TRBV29-1 to TRBJ2-3; maybe TRBD1 (6 bases). The CDR3 covers 11 residues. The V gene lost 7 bases and the J gene lost 10 bases, with 15 bases spanning the gap. Germline V gene sequence: CDR1 SQVTM, CDR2 ANQGSEA. Here the CDR3 DNA reads TGCAGCGCCCAACACAGGGAAGCGCAGTATTTT. Translating gives CSAQHREAQYF.

This clonotype was detected a few times. This chain links TRBV20-1 with TRBJ1-2; the D is unclear. The CDR3 has 12 residues. Germline V gene lookup returns CDR1 DFQATT and CDR2 SNEGSKA (reference sequence). The V end was cut by 3 bases, the J end by 4 bases, with 9 bases between. The chain's CDR3 is CSASNRIYGYTF. The DNA of the CDR3 is TGCAGTGCTAGCAACAGAATCTATGGCTACACCTTC.

In this sample, this clonotype turned up a few times. The V and J genes are TRBV7-2 and TRBJ2-7; maybe TRBD1 (5 bases). The germline CDR1 and CDR2 sequences are SGHTA and FQGNSA. The CDR3 length is 15 residues. Trimming took 2 bases from V and 10 from J, leaving 21 bases between them. CDR3 in amino acids: CASSLKSGHPFKQYF. CDR3 DNA sequence: TGTGCCAGCAGCTTAAAGTCAGGACATCCTTTTAAACAGTACTTC.

This clonotype was observed many times. The DNA of the CDR3 is TGTGCCAGCAGCTTAATACCAGGGAGGGAGACCCAGTACTTC. Translated, it gives CASSLIPGRETQYF. The rearrangement joins TRBV7-2 to TRBJ2-5; the D gene is possibly TRBD2 (6 bases). V was pared by 2 bases and J by 5 bases, with 12 bases between. The CDR3 is 14 amino acids. Germline CDR1 reads SGHTA; CDR2 reads FQGNSA.